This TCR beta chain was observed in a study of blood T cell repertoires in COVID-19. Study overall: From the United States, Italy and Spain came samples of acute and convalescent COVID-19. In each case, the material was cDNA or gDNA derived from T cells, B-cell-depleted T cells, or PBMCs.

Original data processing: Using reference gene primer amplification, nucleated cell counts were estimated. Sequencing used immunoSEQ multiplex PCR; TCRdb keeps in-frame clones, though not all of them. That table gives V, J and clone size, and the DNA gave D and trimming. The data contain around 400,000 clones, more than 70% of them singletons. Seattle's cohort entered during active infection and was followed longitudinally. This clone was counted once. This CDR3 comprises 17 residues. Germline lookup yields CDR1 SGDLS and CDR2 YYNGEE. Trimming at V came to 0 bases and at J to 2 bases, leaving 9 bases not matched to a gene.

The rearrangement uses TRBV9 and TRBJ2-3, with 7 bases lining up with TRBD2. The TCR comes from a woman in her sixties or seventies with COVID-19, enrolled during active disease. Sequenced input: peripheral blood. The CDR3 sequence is CASSVGKGGSYTDTQYF. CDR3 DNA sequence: TGTGCCAGCAGCGTAGGTAAGGGCGGGAGCTACACAGATACGCAGTATTTT. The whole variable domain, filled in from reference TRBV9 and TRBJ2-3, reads DSGVTQTPKHLITATGQRVTLRCSPRSGDLSVYWYQQSLDQGLQFLIQYYNGEERAKGNILERFSAQQFPDLHSELNLSSLELGDSALYFCASSVGKGGSYTDTQYFGPGTRLTVL.